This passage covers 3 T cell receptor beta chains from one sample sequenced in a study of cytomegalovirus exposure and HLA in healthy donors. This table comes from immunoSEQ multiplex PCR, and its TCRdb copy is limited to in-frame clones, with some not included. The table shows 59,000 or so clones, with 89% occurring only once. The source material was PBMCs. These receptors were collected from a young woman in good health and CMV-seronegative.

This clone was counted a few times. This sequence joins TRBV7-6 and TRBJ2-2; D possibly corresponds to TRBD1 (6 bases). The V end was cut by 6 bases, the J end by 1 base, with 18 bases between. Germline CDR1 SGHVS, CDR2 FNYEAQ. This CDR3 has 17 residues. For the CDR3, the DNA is TGTGCCAGCAGTCCTCCACGGACAGACTTGAACACCGGGGAGCTGTTTTTT. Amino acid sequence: CASSPPRTDLNTGELFF.

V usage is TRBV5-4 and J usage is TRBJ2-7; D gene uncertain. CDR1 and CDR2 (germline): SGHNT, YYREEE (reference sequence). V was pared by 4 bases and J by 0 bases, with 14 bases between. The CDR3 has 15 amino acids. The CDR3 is CASSHRAGNSYEQYF. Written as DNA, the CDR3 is TGTGCCAGCAGCCACCGCGCAGGCAACTCCTACGAGCAGTACTTC. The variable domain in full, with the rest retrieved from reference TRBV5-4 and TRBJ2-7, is ETGVTQSPTHLIKTRGQQVTLRCSSQSGHNTVSWYQQALGQGPQFIFQYYREEENGRGNFPPRFSGLQFPNYSSELNVNALELDDSALYLCASSHRAGNSYEQYFGPGTRLTVT.

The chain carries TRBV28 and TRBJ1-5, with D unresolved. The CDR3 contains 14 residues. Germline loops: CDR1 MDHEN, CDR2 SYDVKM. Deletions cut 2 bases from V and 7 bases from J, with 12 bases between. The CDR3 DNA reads TGTGCCAGCAGTTTACGGGGAGGATGGCAGCCCCAGCATTTT. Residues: CASSLRGGWQPQHF.